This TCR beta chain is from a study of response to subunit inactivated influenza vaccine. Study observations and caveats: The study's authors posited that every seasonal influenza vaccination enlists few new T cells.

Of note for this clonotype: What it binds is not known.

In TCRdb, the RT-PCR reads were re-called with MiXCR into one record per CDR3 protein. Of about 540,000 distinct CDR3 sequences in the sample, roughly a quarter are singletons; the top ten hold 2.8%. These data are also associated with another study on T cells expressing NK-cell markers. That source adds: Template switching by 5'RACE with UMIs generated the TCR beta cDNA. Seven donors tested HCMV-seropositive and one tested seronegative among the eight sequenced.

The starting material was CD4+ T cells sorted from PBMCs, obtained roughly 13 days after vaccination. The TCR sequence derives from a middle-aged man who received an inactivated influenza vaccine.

The chain's CDR3 is CASSLPGTSGGVEQFF. The CDR3 DNA reads as TGTGCCAGCAGCTTACCCGGGACTAGCGGGGGGGTAGAGCAGTTCTTC. The V call is TRBV5-5, the J call TRBJ2-1, with TRBD2 identical over 16 bases. The V gene's germline CDR1 is SGHKS and CDR2 YYEKEE (reference sequence). The V gene end was trimmed by 2 bases and the J gene end by 10 bases; junction bases not matched to a gene: 6. This CDR3 is 16 amino acids long.